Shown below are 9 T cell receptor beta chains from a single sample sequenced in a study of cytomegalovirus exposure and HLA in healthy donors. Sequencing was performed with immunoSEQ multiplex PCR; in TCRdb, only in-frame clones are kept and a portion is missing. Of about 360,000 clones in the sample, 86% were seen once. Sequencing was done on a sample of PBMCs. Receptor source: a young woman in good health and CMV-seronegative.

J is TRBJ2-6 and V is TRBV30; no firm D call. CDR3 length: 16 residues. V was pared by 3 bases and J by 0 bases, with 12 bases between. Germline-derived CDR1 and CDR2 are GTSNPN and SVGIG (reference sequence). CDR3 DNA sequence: TGTGCCTGGAGAATAAGGAGAGACTCTGGGGCCAACGTCCTGACTTTC. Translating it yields CAWRIRRDSGANVLTF.

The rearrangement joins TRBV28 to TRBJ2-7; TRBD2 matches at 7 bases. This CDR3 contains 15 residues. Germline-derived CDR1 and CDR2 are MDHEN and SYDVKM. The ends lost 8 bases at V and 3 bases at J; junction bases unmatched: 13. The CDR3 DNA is TGTGCCAGCGAAACGGGGACCGGGGGGTTCTACGAGCAGTACTTC. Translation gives CASETGTGGFYEQYF. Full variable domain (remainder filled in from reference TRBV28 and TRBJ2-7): DVKVTQSSRYLVKRTGEKVFLECVQDMDHENMFWYRQDPGLGLRLIYFSYDVKMKEKGDIPEGYSVSREKKERFSLILESASTNQTSMYLCASETGTGGFYEQYFGPGTRLTVT.

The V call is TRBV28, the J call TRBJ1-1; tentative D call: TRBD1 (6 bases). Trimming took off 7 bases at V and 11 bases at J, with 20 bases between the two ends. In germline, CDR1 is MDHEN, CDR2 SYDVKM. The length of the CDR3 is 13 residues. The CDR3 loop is CASTGRQAKVAFF. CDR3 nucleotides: TGTGCCAGCACTGGGAGACAGGCCAAAGTCGCTTTCTTT.

CDR3 loop: CASTTGVTTEAFF. In DNA form, the CDR3 reads TGTGCCAGCACTACAGGGGTAACGACTGAAGCTTTCTTT. This chain connects TRBV6-1 to TRBJ1-1, with TRBD1 matching over 7 bases. This CDR3 is built from 13 residues. After removal of 7 bases from V and 5 bases from J, the junction contained 7 bases not matched to a gene. In germline, CDR1 is MNHNS, CDR2 SASEGT.

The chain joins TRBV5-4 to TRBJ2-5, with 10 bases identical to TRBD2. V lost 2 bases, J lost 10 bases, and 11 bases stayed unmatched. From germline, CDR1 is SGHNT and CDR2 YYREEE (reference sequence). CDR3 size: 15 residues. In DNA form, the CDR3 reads TGTGCCAGCAGCTTACGACTAGCGGGTCCAGGGGGCCAGTACTTC. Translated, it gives CASSLRLAGPGGQYF. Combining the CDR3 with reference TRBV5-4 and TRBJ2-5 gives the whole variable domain ETGVTQSPTHLIKTRGQQVTLRCSSQSGHNTVSWYQQALGQGPQFIFQYYREEENGRGNFPPRFSGLQFPNYSSELNVNALELDDSALYLCASSLRLAGPGGQYFGPGTRLLVL.

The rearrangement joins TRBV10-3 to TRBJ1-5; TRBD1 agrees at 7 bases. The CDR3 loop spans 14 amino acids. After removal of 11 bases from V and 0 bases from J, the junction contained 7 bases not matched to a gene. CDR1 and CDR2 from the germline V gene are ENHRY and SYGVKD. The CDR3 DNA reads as TGTGCCGTAGGGACAGTACATAGCAATCAGCCCCAGCATTTT. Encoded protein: CAVGTVHSNQPQHF.

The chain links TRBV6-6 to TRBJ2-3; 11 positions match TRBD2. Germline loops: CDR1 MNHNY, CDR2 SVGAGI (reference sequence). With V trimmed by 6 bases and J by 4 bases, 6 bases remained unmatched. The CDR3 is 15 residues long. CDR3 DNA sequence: TGTGCCAGCAGCCCTAGCGGGAGGCCGCCAGATACGCAGTATTTT. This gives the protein CASSPSGRPPDTQYF.

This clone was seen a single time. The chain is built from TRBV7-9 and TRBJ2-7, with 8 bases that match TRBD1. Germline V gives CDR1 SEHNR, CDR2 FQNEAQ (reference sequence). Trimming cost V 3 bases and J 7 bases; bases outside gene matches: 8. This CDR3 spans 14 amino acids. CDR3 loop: CASSFQGAQGEQYF. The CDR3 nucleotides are TGTGCCAGCAGCTTCCAGGGGGCGCAGGGGGAGCAGTACTTC.

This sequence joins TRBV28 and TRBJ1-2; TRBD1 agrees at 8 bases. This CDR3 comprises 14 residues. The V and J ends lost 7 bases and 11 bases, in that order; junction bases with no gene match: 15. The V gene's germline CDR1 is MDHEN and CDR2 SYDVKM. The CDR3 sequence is CASNLSRGRSQYTF. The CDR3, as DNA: TGTGCCAGCAACCTCTCCAGGGGGCGCAGTCAATACACCTTC.